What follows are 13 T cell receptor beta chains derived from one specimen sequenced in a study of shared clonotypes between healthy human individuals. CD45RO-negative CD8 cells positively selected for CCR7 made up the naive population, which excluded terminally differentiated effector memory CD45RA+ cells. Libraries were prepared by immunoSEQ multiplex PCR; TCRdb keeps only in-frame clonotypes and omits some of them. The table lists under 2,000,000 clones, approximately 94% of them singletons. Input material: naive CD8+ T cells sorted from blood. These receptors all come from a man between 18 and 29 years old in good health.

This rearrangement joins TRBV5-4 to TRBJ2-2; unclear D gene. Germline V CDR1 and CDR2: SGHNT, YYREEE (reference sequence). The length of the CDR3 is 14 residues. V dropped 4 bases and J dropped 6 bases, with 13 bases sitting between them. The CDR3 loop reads CASSQPAVAGELFF. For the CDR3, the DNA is TGTGCCAGCAGCCAGCCGGCAGTCGCCGGGGAGCTGTTTTTT.

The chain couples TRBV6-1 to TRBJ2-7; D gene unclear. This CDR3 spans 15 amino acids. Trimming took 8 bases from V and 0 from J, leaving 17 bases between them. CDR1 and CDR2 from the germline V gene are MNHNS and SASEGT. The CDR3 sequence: CASLFSGIPSYEQYF. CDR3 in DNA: TGTGCCAGCCTCTTTTCAGGCATCCCCTCCTACGAGCAGTACTTC.

The CDR3 DNA sequence: TGTGCCAGCAGCCGGTTGGAGGGGGTCCCCGGGGAGCTGTTTTTT. Translation: CASSRLEGVPGELFF. The chain is built from TRBV27 and TRBJ2-2; D assignment may be TRBD1 or TRBD2 (6 bases each). From germline, CDR1 is MNHEY and CDR2 SMNVEV (reference sequence). CDR3 length: 15 amino acids. The V and J ends lost 6 bases and 6 bases respectively, with 17 bases between them.

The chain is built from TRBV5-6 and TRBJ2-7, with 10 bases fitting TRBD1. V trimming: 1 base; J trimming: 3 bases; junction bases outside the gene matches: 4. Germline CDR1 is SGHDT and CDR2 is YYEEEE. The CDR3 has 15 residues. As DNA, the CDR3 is TGTGCCAGCAGCTTGCCGGACAGGGGGGTCTACGAGCAGTACTTC. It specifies CASSLPDRGVYEQYF.

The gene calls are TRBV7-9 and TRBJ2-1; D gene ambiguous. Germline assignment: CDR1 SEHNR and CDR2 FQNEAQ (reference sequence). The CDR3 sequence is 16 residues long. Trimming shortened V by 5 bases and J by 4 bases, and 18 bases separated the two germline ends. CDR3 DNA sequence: TGTGCCAGCAGCCATACGGTCGGTGTGGGATACAATGAGCAGTTCTTC. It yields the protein CASSHTVGVGYNEQFF. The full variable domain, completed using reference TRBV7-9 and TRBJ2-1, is DTGVSQNPRHKITKRGQNVTFRCDPISEHNRLYWYRQTLGQGPEFLTYFQNEAQLEKSRLLSDRFSAERPKGSFSTLEIQRTEQGDSAMYLCASSHTVGVGYNEQFFGPGTRLTVL.

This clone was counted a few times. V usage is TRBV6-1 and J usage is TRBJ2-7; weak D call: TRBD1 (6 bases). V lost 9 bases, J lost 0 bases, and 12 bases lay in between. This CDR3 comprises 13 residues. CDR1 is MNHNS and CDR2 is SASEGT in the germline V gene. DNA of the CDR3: TGTGCCAGTCTCAGGGACAACTCCTACGAGCAGTACTTC. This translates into CASLRDNSYEQYF.

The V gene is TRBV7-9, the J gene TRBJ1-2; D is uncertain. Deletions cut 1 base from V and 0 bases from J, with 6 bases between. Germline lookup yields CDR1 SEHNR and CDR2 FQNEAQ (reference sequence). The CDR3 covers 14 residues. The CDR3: CASSLDGANYGYTF. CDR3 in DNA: TGTGCCAGCAGCTTAGACGGTGCTAACTATGGCTACACCTTC.

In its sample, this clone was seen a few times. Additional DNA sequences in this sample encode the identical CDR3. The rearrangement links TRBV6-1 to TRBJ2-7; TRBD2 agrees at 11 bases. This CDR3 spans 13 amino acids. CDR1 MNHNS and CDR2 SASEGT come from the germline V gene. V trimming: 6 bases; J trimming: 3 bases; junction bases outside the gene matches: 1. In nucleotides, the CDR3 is TGTGCCAGCAGACTAGCGGGAGACTACGAGCAGTACTTC. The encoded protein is CASRLAGDYEQYF.

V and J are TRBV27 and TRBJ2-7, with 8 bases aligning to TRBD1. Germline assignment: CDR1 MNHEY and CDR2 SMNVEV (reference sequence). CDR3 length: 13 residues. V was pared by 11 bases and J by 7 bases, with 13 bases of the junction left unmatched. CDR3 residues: CAASRGPIGEQYF. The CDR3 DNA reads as TGTGCCGCGAGCAGGGGGCCCATTGGGGAGCAGTACTTC.

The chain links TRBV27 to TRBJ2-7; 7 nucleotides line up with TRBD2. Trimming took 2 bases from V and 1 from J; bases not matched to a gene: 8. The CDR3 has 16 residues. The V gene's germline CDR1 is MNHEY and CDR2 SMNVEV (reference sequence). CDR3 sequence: CASSLGSGLRSYEQYF. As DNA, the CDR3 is TGTGCCAGCAGTTTAGGTAGCGGGCTTCGGTCCTACGAGCAGTACTTC.

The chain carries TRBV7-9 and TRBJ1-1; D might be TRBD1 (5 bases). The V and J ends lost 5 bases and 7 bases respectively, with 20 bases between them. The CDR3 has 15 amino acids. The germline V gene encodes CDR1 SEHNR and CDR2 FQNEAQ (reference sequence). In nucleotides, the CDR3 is TGTGCCAGCAGCCCGGCCCACACTGGGGGAAATGAAGCTTTCTTT. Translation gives CASSPAHTGGNEAFF.

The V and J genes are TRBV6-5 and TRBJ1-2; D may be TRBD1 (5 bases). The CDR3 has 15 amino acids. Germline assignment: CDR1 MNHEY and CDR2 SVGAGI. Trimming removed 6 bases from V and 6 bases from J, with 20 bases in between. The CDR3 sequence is CASSDPSGAPNGYTF. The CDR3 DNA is TGTGCCAGCAGCGACCCCAGTGGGGCGCCGAATGGCTACACCTTC.

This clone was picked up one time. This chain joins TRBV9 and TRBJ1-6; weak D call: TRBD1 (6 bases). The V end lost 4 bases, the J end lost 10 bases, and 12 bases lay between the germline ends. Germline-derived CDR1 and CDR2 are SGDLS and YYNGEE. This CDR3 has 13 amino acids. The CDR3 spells CASSTMGGSPLHF. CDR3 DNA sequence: TGTGCCAGCAGCACCATGGGGGGCTCACCCCTCCACTTT.